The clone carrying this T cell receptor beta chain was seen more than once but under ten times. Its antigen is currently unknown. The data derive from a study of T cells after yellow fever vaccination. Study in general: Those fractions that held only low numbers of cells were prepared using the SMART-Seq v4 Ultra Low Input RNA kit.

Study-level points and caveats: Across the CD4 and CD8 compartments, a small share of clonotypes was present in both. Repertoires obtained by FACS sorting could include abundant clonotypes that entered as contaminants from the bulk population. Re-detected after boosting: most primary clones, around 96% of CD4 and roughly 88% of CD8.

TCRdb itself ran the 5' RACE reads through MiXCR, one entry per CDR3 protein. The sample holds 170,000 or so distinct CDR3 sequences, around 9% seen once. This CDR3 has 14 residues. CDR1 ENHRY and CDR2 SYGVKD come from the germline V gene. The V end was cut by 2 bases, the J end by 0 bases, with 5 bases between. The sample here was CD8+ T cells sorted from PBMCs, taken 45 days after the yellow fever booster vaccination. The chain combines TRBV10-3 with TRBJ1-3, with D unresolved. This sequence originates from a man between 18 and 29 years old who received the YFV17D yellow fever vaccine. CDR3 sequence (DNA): TGTGCCATCAGTGAGGGCAACTCTGGAAACACCATATATTTT. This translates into CAISEGNSGNTIYF.